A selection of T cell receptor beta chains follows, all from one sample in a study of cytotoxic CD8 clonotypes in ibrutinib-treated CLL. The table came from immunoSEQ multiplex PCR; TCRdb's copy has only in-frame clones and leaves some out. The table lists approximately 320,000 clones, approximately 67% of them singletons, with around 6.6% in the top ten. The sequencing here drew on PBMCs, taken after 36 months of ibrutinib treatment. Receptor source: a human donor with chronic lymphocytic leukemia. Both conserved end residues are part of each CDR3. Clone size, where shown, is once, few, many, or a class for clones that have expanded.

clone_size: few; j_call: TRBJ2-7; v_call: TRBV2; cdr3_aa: CASNRRDRGLEQYF
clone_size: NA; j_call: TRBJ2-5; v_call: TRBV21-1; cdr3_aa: CASSKGIGGETQYF
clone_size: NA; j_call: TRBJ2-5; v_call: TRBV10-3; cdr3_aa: CAISVQRDQTQYF
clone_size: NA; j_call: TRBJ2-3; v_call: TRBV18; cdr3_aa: CASSTRTSGTGTDTQYF
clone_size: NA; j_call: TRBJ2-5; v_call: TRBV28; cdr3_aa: CASSFFSGIQETQYF
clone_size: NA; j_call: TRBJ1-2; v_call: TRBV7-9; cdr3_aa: CASSPVDRGGGYTF
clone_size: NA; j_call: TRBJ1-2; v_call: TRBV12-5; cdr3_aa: CASGVFQFKAGPLRYGYTF
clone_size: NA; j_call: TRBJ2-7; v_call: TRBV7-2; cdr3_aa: CASSLNVAWTSGSRAVQYF
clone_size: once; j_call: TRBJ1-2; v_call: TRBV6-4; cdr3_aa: CASSVLPGSNYGYTF
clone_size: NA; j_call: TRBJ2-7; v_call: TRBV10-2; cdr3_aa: CASSKGWSYEQYF
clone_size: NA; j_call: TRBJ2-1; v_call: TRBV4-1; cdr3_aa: CASSPTGLSYNEQFF
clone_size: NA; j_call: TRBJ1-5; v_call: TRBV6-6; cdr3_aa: CASSYPGVLHQPQHF
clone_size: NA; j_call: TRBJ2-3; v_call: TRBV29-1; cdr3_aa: CSVQRSGLDTQYF
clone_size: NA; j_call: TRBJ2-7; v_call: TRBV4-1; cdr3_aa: CASSQVPGSSSYEQYF
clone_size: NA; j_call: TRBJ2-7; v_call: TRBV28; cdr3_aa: CASIGGSLNGYEQYF
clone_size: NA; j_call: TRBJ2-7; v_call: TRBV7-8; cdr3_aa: CASSPRLAGYSYEQYF
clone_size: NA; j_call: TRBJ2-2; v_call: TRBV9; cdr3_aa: CASSGNTGELFF
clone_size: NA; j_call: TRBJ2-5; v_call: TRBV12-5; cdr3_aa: CASGFSAGAEYQETQYF
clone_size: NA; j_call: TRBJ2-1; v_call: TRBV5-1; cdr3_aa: CASREDQQVEQFF
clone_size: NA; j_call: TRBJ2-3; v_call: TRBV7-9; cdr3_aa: CASSFGRDTTDTQYF
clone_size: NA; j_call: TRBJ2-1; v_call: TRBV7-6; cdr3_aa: CASSPGTYGEQFF
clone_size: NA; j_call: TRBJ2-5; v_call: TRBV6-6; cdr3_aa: CASSRIRPLEETQYF
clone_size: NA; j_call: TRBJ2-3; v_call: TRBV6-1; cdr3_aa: CASKQGDTQYF
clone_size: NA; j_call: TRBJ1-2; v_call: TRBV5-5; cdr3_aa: CASSLDREKNYGYTF
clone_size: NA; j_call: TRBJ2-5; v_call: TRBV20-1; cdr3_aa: CSAWDKETQYF
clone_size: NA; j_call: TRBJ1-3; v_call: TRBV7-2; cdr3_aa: CASSIIGRRRNTIYF
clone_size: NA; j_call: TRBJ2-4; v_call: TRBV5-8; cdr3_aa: CASSTDLAKNIQYF
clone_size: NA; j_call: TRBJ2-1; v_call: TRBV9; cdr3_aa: CASSGSRLTSAYNEQFF
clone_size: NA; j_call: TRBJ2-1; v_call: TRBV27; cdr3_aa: CASSHRVSPYNEQFF
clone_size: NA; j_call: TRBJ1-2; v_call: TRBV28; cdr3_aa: CASSLGRLYGYTF
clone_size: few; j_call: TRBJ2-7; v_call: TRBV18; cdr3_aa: CASSPSGQAYEQYF
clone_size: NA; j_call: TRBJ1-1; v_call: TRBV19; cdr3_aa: CASSLGVGVRLNTEAFF
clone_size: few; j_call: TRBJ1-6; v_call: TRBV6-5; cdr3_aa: CASREGYNSPLHF
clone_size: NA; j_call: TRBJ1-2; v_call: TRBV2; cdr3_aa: CASSGQGREDYTF
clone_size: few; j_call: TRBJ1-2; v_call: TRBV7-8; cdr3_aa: CASSPGTDYGYTF
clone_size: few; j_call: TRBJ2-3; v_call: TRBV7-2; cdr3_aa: CASSSHPDTQYF
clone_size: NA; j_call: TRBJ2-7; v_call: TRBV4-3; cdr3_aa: CASSPGIRTYEQYF
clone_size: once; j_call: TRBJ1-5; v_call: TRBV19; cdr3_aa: CASSPAKGHQPQHF
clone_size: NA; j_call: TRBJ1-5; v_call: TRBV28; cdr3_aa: CASRSGISAPQHF
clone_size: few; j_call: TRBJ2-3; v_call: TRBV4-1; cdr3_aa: CASSPPGNTDTQYF
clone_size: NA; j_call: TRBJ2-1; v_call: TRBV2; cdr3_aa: CASRGADNEQFF
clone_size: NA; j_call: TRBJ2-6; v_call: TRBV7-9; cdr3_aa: CASSIGQVDSGANVLTF
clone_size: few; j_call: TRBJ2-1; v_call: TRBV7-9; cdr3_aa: CASIVAGETYNEQFF
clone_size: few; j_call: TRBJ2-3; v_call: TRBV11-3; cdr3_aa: CASSLHRVADTQYF
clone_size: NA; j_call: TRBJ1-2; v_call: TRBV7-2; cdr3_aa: CASSLDRANGYTF
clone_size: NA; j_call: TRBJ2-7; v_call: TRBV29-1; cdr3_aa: CSVGGSTYEQYF
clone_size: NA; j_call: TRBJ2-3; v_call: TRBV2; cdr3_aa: CASSLGGGGTDTQYF
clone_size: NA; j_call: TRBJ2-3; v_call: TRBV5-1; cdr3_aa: CASSWNRASTDTQYF
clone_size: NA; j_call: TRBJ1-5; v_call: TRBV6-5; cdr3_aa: CASRLTGAIQPQHF
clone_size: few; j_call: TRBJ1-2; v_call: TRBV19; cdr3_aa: CASSLTGGPVGYTF
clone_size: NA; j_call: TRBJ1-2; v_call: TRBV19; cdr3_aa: CASSIAAVAANYGYTF
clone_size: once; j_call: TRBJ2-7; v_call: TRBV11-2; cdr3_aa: CASSSARHPVSEQYF
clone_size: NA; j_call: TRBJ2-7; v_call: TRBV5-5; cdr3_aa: CASSPPIRGRSYEQYF
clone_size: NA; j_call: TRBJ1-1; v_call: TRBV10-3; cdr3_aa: CAISEGKAGRRGTEAFF
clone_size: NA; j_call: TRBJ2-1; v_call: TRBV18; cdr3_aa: CASSPLWTSGGDEQFF
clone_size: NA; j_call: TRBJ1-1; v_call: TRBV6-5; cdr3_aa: CASSYGTGGGNTEAFF